This entry features one T cell receptor beta chain sequence. V lost 4 bases, J lost 4 bases, and 19 bases lay in between. Germline V CDR1 and CDR2: LNHDA, SQIVND (reference sequence). The CDR3 consists of 16 residues. The sample belongs to a study of somatic mutations in cytotoxic T cells in rheumatoid arthritis. Data came from immunoSEQ multiplex PCR; TCRdb stores just in-frame clones and leaves some out. The data contain under 15,000 clones, 74% of them seen just once; the ten biggest clones take up roughly 10%. The sample taken for sequencing was CD8+ T cells sorted from blood. The chain employs TRBV19 and TRBJ1-2; D gene ambiguous. The sequence came from a woman in her thirties or forties in good health. As DNA, the CDR3 is TGTGCCAGTAGTAAATTAATAAGCGATCGAGGCTATGGCTACACCTTC. Protein product: CASSKLISDRGYGYTF.